A single sample gave rise to the 27 T cell receptor beta chains below, sequenced in a study of Ad26.COV2.S vaccination and SARS-CoV-2 variants. Produced via immunoSEQ multiplex PCR; TCRdb's table is partial and in-frame only. The table shows approximately 410,000 clones, with approximately 88% occurring only once. Treatment: 15 to 20 received Ad26.COV2.S at low or high dose, single or two shots; roughly five received placebo; per-sample allocation not given. The investigators took samples on day 63 after the first vaccine or placebo injection. The sequenced sample was peripheral blood, obtained in a trial of Ad26.COV2.S vaccine versus placebo. The receptors shown here come from a person aged 18-60 years who received the Ad26.COV2.S COVID-19 vaccine or a placebo.

The chain uses TRBV2 and TRBJ2-1; 9 bases line up with TRBD1. The germline gives CDR1 SNHLY, CDR2 FYNNEI. Trimming at V came to 5 bases and at J to 8 bases, leaving 4 bases not matched to a gene. The CDR3 contains 13 residues. CDR3 in amino acids: CASSQDRGDEQFF. Written as DNA, the CDR3 is TGTGCCAGCAGTCAGGACAGGGGCGATGAGCAGTTCTTC.

The chain employs TRBV19 and TRBJ2-3; 11 positions agree with TRBD2. V was pared by 5 bases and J by 6 bases, with 4 bases of the junction left unmatched. Germline V gene sequence: CDR1 LNHDA, CDR2 SQIVND (reference sequence). CDR3 size: 14 residues. The CDR3 coding sequence is TGTGCCAGTAGTGTAGCGGGGGGGCAGGATACGCAGTATTTT. Encoded protein: CASSVAGGQDTQYF.

V gene TRBV7-9 combines with J gene TRBJ2-2; 9 nucleotides agree with TRBD2. The CDR3 length is 17 residues. Germline assignment: CDR1 SEHNR and CDR2 FQNEAQ (reference sequence). Trimming removed 3 bases from V and 7 bases from J; junction bases left unmatched: 12. The CDR3 is CASSLGLAGTEDGELFF. CDR3 bases: TGTGCCAGCAGCTTGGGGCTAGCGGGGACTGAGGACGGGGAGCTGTTTTTT.

The chain carries TRBV23-1 and TRBJ2-7; maybe TRBD1 (5 bases). TRBV23-1 is given ORF status, its function remaining uncertain. V shed 4 bases and J shed 4 bases, with 14 bases lying between them. The CDR3 runs 14 residues. The CDR3 is CASSPETAVYEQYF. The CDR3 nucleotides are TGCGCCAGCAGTCCGGAGACAGCAGTTTACGAGCAGTACTTC.

The rearrangement uses TRBV19 and TRBJ2-7, with D unclear. CDR1 LNHDA and CDR2 SQIVND come from the germline V gene (reference sequence). The CDR3 totals 12 residues. V was shortened by 3 bases and J by 3 bases, with 6 bases between the two germline ends. CDR3 nucleotide sequence: TGTGCCAGTAGTATGGGCGGCTACGAGCAGTACTTC. This translates into CASSMGGYEQYF.

The chain joins TRBV5-4 to TRBJ2-3; TRBD1 aligns across 10 bases. The trim removed 4 bases at V and 5 bases at J, leaving 7 bases unmatched. The CDR3 extends over 15 amino acids. Germline assignment: CDR1 SGHNT and CDR2 YYREEE (reference sequence). The CDR3 sequence is CASSRRGQGEDTQYF. The CDR3 bases are TGTGCCAGCAGCAGACGAGGACAGGGGGAAGATACGCAGTATTTT.

The J gene is TRBJ1-1, the V gene TRBV7-2; the D is unclear. V gave up 5 bases and J gave up 1 base, with 11 bases separating them. From germline, CDR1 is SGHTA and CDR2 FQGNSA. This CDR3 is built from 14 residues. CDR3 DNA: TGTGCCAGCAGCCCCCCGGACGGGAACACTGAAGCTTTCTTT. This encodes CASSPPDGNTEAFF.

The genes are TRBV4-1 and TRBJ2-7; 11 nucleotides match TRBD2. V lost 2 bases, J lost 0 bases, and 3 bases stayed unmatched. Germline V lookup: CDR1 MGHRA, CDR2 YSYEKL. The CDR3 sequence is 16 residues long. Written as DNA, the CDR3 is TGCGCCAGCAGCCAAACTAGCGGGGGCCTCTCCTACGAGCAGTACTTC. Encoded protein: CASSQTSGGLSYEQYF.

As DNA, the CDR3 is TGTGCCAGCAGCACACTAGCGGGGGGCCGCAGCACAGATACGCAGTATTTT. This gives the protein CASSTLAGGRSTDTQYF. J is TRBJ2-3 and V is TRBV9, with TRBD2 matching 12 bases. V gave up 4 bases and J gave up 0 bases; unmatched junction bases: 6. The CDR3 sequence is 17 residues long. Germline assignment: CDR1 SGDLS and CDR2 YYNGEE.

The chain carries TRBV10-3 and TRBJ2-3; no firm D call. The length of the CDR3 is 15 residues. Germline-derived CDR1 and CDR2 are ENHRY and SYGVKD. Trimming left V 9 bases short and J 0 bases short, with 16 bases between. The CDR3 protein is CAISSLGASTDTQYF. The CDR3 DNA reads TGTGCCATTTCTTCGCTAGGAGCTAGCACAGATACGCAGTATTTT.

The chain employs TRBV3-1 (or the pseudogene TRBV3-2) and TRBJ1-6; unclear D gene. This CDR3 is built from 13 residues. Germline values: CDR1 LGHDT, CDR2 YNNKEL (reference sequence). V was pared by 2 bases and J by 11 bases, with 10 bases between. The CDR3 loop is CASSQRGSPPLHF. CDR3 bases: TGTGCCAGCAGCCAAAGAGGATCCCCACCCCTCCACTTT.

The V and J genes are TRBV4-3 and TRBJ1-2, with D hard to call. CDR1 is LGHNA and CDR2 is YSLEER in the germline V gene. The CDR3 has 13 residues. The germline V and J ends were trimmed by 0 bases and 5 bases, with 7 bases remaining between them. DNA of the CDR3: TGCGCCAGCAGCCAAGAACGACATTATGGCTACACCTTC. This encodes CASSQERHYGYTF.

CDR3 sequence: CASSQEGVNYGYTF. DNA of the CDR3: TGCGCCAGCAGCCAAGAGGGGGTCAACTATGGCTACACCTTC. This chain links TRBV4-1 with TRBJ1-2, with D perhaps TRBD1 (5 bases). Germline V gives CDR1 MGHRA, CDR2 YSYEKL. Trimming took 0 bases from V and 2 from J, leaving 7 bases between them. The CDR3 runs to 14 residues.

The chain uses TRBV4-1 and TRBJ2-5; D is undetermined. This CDR3 has 15 amino acids. Between the trimmed V and J ends, which lost 4 bases and 0 bases, there was a span of 12 bases. CDR1 and CDR2 from the germline V gene are MGHRA and YSYEKL. CDR3 amino acids: CASSPRAANQETQYF. In DNA form, the CDR3 reads TGCGCCAGCAGCCCCCGGGCGGCGAACCAAGAGACCCAGTACTTC.

The CDR3 protein is CASSPLLDEHSPLHF. The CDR3 DNA reads TGTGCCAGCAGCCCCTTATTGGACGAGCATTCACCCCTCCACTTT. The chain is built from TRBV6-5 and TRBJ1-6; D is undetermined. Germline V gene data show CDR1 as MNHEY and CDR2 as SVGAGI. CDR3 length: 15 residues. Trimming left V 6 bases short and J 8 bases short, with 17 bases between.

The rearrangement links TRBV24-1 to TRBJ2-5, with a possible D match to TRBD1 (6 bases). Per germline, CDR1 KGHDR and CDR2 SFDVKD. The CDR3 is made up of 15 amino acids. Trimming shortened V by 7 bases and J by 1 base, and 15 bases separated the two germline ends. CDR3: CATSHWTDSQETQYF. The CDR3 nucleotides read TGTGCCACCAGCCACTGGACAGATAGCCAAGAGACCCAGTACTTC.

The count of this clone is one. V is TRBV6-2 or TRBV6-3 and J is TRBJ2-2; D is perhaps TRBD2 (7 bases). The CDR3 sequence is 18 residues long. Trimming pared 2 bases from V and 6 bases from J, leaving 22 bases between. Germline loops: CDR1 MNHEY, CDR2 SVGEGT. Here the CDR3 DNA reads TGTGCCAGCAGTTACGCGACGGGGGCGCGGGGGCAGGCCGGGGAGCTGTTTTTT. Translating it yields CASSYATGARGQAGELFF.

The CDR3 reads CASSLNFNDNEQFF. In nucleotides, the CDR3 is TGTGCCAGTAGTTTAAATTTCAACGACAATGAGCAGTTCTTC. V and J are TRBV19 and TRBJ2-1; D is unresolved. The germline V and J ends were trimmed by 5 bases and 5 bases, with 13 bases remaining between them. The germline gives CDR1 LNHDA, CDR2 SQIVND (reference sequence). The CDR3 is made up of 14 amino acids.

V and J are TRBV29-1 and TRBJ1-4; D unclear. The CDR3 is 12 residues long. With 7 bases removed from V and 5 bases from J, the gap between germline ends came to 11 bases. Germline V gene data show CDR1 as SQVTM and CDR2 as ANQGSEA. CDR3 nucleotides: TGCAGCGCATTGGGTGTGAATGAAAAACTGTTTTTT. Its protein product is CSALGVNEKLFF.

The count of this clone is one. The V call is TRBV14, the J call TRBJ2-3, with D perhaps TRBD1 (6 bases). The CDR3 is made up of 14 amino acids. Germline values: CDR1 SGHDN, CDR2 FVKESK. V lost 2 bases and J 4 bases, leaving 10 bases between the germline ends. The CDR3 DNA reads TGTGCCAGCAGCCAAATGACAGGCGCAGATACGCAGTATTTT. Protein sequence: CASSQMTGADTQYF.

This clone has just a few counts. The chain uses TRBV3-1 (or the pseudogene TRBV3-2) and TRBJ1-6; no definite D call. Trimming left V 5 bases short and J 7 bases short, with 9 bases between. The CDR3 extends over 13 amino acids. Per germline, CDR1 LGHDT and CDR2 YNNKEL (reference sequence). CDR3 loop: CASSNNPNSPLHF. The DNA for the CDR3 is TGTGCCAGCAGCAATAACCCGAATTCACCCCTCCACTTT.

A single count supports this clone. At one end, the junction sequence differs from germline, possibly due to a read error. The DNA for the CDR3 is TGTGCCATCAGTGGCCAGCGCTCCGACAATGAGCAGTTCTTC. Protein product: CAISGQRSDNEQFF. This chain connects TRBV10-3 to TRBJ2-1; D call uncertain. Germline values: CDR1 ENHRY, CDR2 SYGVKD. The CDR3 has 14 amino acids.

The chain employs TRBV6-5 and TRBJ2-1; TRBD2 agrees at 8 bases. V dropped 2 bases and J dropped 6; count of bases not matched to a gene: 6. CDR1 is MNHEY and CDR2 is SVGAGI in the germline V gene. This CDR3 contains 15 residues. CDR3 residues: CASSYEVGGANEQFF. In DNA form, the CDR3 reads TGTGCCAGCAGTTACGAAGTCGGGGGGGCCAATGAGCAGTTCTTC.

This chain joins TRBV5-3 and TRBJ2-2, with 7 bases identical to TRBD1. TRBV5-3 is placed among ORFs of uncertain function. J lost 7 bases, V lost 4 bases, and 16 bases had no gene match. The CDR3 has 17 amino acids. The CDR3 nucleotides read TGTGCCAGAAGCCAAGCCCTTTACAGGGGTGTAAGCGGGGAGCTGTTTTTT. It is translated as CARSQALYRGVSGELFF.

This chain connects TRBV27 to TRBJ2-7; no reliable D call. The V and J ends lost 0 bases and 0 bases respectively, with 9 bases between them. This CDR3 comprises 15 residues. Germline-derived CDR1 and CDR2 are MNHEY and SMNVEV (reference sequence). The CDR3 sequence is CASSLSVLLSYEQYF. In DNA form, the CDR3 reads TGTGCCAGCAGTTTATCAGTCTTGCTCTCCTACGAGCAGTACTTC.

V gene TRBV4-2 combines with J gene TRBJ2-7, with TRBD2 identical over 14 bases. Germline CDR1 LGHNA, CDR2 YNFKEQ. The CDR3 loop spans 18 amino acids. With 1 base clipped from V and 0 bases from J, the junction kept 5 bases outside the gene matches. The CDR3 DNA is TGTGCCAGCAGCCAAGTAGGGACTAGCGGGGGTATCTCCTACGAGCAGTACTTC. Its protein product is CASSQVGTSGGISYEQYF.

V and J are TRBV3-1 (or the pseudogene TRBV3-2) and TRBJ2-3; the match to TRBD2 covers 11 bases. The CDR3 runs 14 residues. The V gene's germline CDR1 is LGHDT and CDR2 YNNKEL (reference sequence). The V gene end was trimmed by 3 bases and the J gene end by 11 bases; junction bases not matched to a gene: 7. The CDR3 region has the DNA TGTGCCAGCAGCCAGGGACTAGCGGCAGGGGGGCAGTATTTT. This sequence encodes CASSQGLAAGGQYF.